The 19 T cell receptor beta chains listed next were all sequenced from one sample in a study of blood T cell repertoires in COVID-19. The table came from immunoSEQ multiplex PCR; TCRdb's copy has only in-frame clones and leaves some out. The sample gives some 250,000 clones, approximately 82% of which show up once; about 2% is in the top ten. Material for sequencing was peripheral blood. The origin of the receptors is a man aged 25-45 years who had recovered from COVID-19.

This chain joins TRBV24-1 and TRBJ1-5; the D gene is possibly TRBD1 (6 bases). V gave up 2 bases and J gave up 4 bases, with 11 bases separating them. The CDR3 covers 15 residues. CDR1 and CDR2 (germline): KGHDR, SFDVKD. The chain's CDR3 is CATSDSGQLNQPQHF. DNA of the CDR3: TGTGCCACCAGTGATTCAGGACAGCTAAATCAGCCCCAGCATTTT.

The chain employs TRBV7-3 and TRBJ1-1; the D gene is possibly TRBD1 (5 bases). Looked up from germline, CDR1 is SGHTA and CDR2 is FQGTGA. The CDR3 has 17 amino acids. V lost 2 bases to trimming and J lost 1 base, with 17 bases between them. The CDR3 DNA follows: TGTGCCAGCAGCTTATCCTTTTCGGGCAGGGCGAACACTGAAGCTTTCTTT. It yields the protein CASSLSFSGRANTEAFF. The variable domain in full, completed from reference TRBV7-3 and TRBJ1-1, reads GAGVSQTPSNKVTEKGKYVELRCDPISGHTALYWYRQSLGQGPEFLIYFQGTGAADDSGLPNDRFFAVRPEGSVSTLKIQRTERGDSAVYLCASSLSFSGRANTEAFFGQGTRLTVV.

This clone came up a few times. The chain couples TRBV2 to TRBJ2-7, with 8 nucleotides matching TRBD1. This CDR3 comprises 13 residues. Unmatched junction bases numbered 2, after V lost 3 bases and J lost 4 bases. Per the germline V gene, CDR1 is SNHLY and CDR2 is FYNNEI. In DNA form, the CDR3 reads TGTGCCAGCAGTGACAGGGGGCTGTACGAGCAGTACTTC. Translation gives CASSDRGLYEQYF.

V usage is TRBV1 and J usage is TRBJ1-5. TRBV1 is an annotated pseudogene. This CDR3 is built from 16 residues. The CDR3 spells CTSSQVGEYSNQPQHF. The CDR3 DNA reads as TGCACCAGCAGCCAAGTGGGAGAATATAGCAATCAGCCCCAGCATTTT.

The chain joins TRBV6-6 to TRBJ2-7, with D uncertain. V shed 0 bases and J shed 7 bases, with 16 bases lying between them. The germline V gene has CDR1 MNHNY and CDR2 SVGAGI (reference sequence). The CDR3 runs 15 residues. The DNA of the CDR3 is TGTGCCAGCAGTTACTCGATTCCCGGTTTTGGTGAGCAGTACTTC. It yields the protein CASSYSIPGFGEQYF.

J is TRBJ1-1 and V is TRBV3-1 (or the pseudogene TRBV3-2); possible D gene TRBD1, 5 bases. The V end lost 3 bases, the J end lost 1 base, and 12 bases lay between the germline ends. The CDR3 extends over 15 amino acids. The germline CDR1 and CDR2 sequences are LGHDT and YNNKEL (reference sequence). The CDR3 protein is CASSHTSQGNTEAFF. In DNA, the CDR3 is TGTGCCAGCAGCCATACCAGCCAGGGGAACACTGAAGCTTTCTTT.

CDR3 DNA sequence: TGTGCCAGCAATCAGCAGGCTGATCAGCCCCAGCATTTT. It translates to CASNQQADQPQHF. The chain employs TRBV6-4 and TRBJ1-5; D is unclear. Trimming shortened V by 7 bases and J by 5 bases, and 12 bases separated the two germline ends. The CDR3 runs to 13 residues. Germline-derived CDR1 and CDR2 are MRHNA and SNTAGT.

This clone occurred a few times. The V and J genes are TRBV10-2 and TRBJ2-5; a weak D match, TRBD1 (5 bases). The CDR3 length is 13 residues. V was pared by 5 bases and J by 2 bases, with 9 bases between. The germline V gene has CDR1 WSHSY and CDR2 SAAADI. CDR3 in DNA: TGCGCCAGCAGTCGACAGAGACAAGAGACCCAGTACTTC. This gives the protein CASSRQRQETQYF.

This clone appeared a few times. The V and J genes are TRBV10-3 and TRBJ2-2; unclear D gene. CDR3 length equals 14 residues. Germline V CDR1 and CDR2: ENHRY, SYGVKD. Deletions cut 3 bases from V and 4 bases from J, with 9 bases between. In nucleotides, the CDR3 is TGTGCCATCAGTGATACAGAGTTCACCGGGGAGCTGTTTTTT. It yields the protein CAISDTEFTGELFF.

This clone has ten or more counts. The gene calls are TRBV28 and TRBJ1-4; 8 nucleotides agree with TRBD1. Germline CDR1 is MDHEN and CDR2 is SYDVKM. J lost 5 bases, V lost 4 bases, and 6 bases had no gene match. This CDR3 comprises 15 residues. The CDR3 region is CASSSQGASNEKLFF. The CDR3 DNA is TGTGCCAGCAGTTCGCAGGGGGCTTCGAATGAAAAACTGTTTTTT.

The chain is built from TRBV7-8 and TRBJ2-3; D may be TRBD2 (6 bases). In germline, CDR1 is SGHVS, CDR2 FQNEAQ. V shed 2 bases and J shed 4 bases, with 16 bases lying between them. This CDR3 region has 16 residues. In DNA, the CDR3 is TGTGCCAGCAGCTTAACCGGGCGGGGAGGCGCAGATACGCAGTATTTT. Its protein is CASSLTGRGGADTQYF.

This clone was seen once. V is TRBV11-2 and J is TRBJ2-3; 8 nucleotides match TRBD1. Germline V gene lookup returns CDR1 SGHAT and CDR2 FQNNGV. V dropped 3 bases and J dropped 8; count of bases not matched to a gene: 10. This CDR3 region has 15 residues. The CDR3 region has the DNA TGTGCCAGCAGCTTTGACAGGGGTGGGGGAGGTACGCAGTATTTT. Its translation is CASSFDRGGGGTQYF.

The chain has TRBV7-9 and TRBJ2-7; 9 bases fit TRBD1. V lost 4 bases and J lost 4; bases outside the gene matches: 2. This CDR3 region has 13 residues. The germline V gene has CDR1 SEHNR and CDR2 FQNEAQ (reference sequence). DNA of the CDR3: TGTGCCAGCAGCTATGACAGGGGGTACGAGCAGTACTTC. Translation gives CASSYDRGYEQYF.

The genes are TRBV4-1 and TRBJ1-2, with 7 bases aligning to TRBD1. This CDR3 has 14 amino acids. Germline values: CDR1 MGHRA, CDR2 YSYEKL. J was trimmed by 8 bases and V by 0 bases; bases with no gene match: 6. The chain's CDR3 is CASSQEDRAGGYTF. For the CDR3, the DNA is TGCGCCAGCAGCCAAGAAGACAGGGCCGGCGGCTACACCTTC.

The chain combines TRBV6-5 with TRBJ2-7; 7 bases fit TRBD2. The J segment lost 0 bases and the V segment lost 7 bases, leaving 3 bases of the junction unmatched. Germline CDR1 MNHEY, CDR2 SVGAGI. The CDR3 loop spans 13 amino acids. CDR3 protein: CASTGGGSYEQYV. The CDR3 DNA reads TGTGCCAGCACGGGAGGTGGCTCCTACGAGCAGTACGTC.

This rearrangement joins TRBV6-5 to TRBJ1-6; D is unresolved. V lost 6 bases and J lost 15, with 24 bases in between. CDR3 size: 15 residues. The germline gives CDR1 MNHEY, CDR2 SVGAGI. The CDR3 DNA sequence: TGTGCCAGCAGGGGGAGTATAGAGGGCGCGGTACTCCTCCACTTT. The encoded protein is CASRGSIEGAVLLHF.

The chain joins TRBV19 to TRBJ2-7; 7 bases align to TRBD1. CDR3 length: 16 residues. V lost 4 bases and J lost 3; bases outside the gene matches: 12. Germline-derived CDR1 and CDR2 are LNHDA and SQIVND (reference sequence). The CDR3 bases are TGTGCCAGTAGTACCAGGGCCCGAGCAGGGGGCTACGAGCAGTACTTC. The encoded protein is CASSTRARAGGYEQYF.

The chain employs TRBV3-1 (or the pseudogene TRBV3-2) and TRBJ1-1, with 7 bases matching TRBD1. The CDR3 runs to 13 residues. Germline V gene sequence: CDR1 LGHDT, CDR2 YNNKEL (reference sequence). V was pared by 5 bases and J by 7 bases, with 7 bases of the junction left unmatched. CDR3 bases: TGTGCCAGCAGCTACCAGGGGGGATTTGAAGCTTTCTTT. Translation: CASSYQGGFEAFF.

This clone showed up just a few times. The chain links TRBV12-3 or TRBV12-4 to TRBJ1-1; D is uncertain. This CDR3 has 13 residues. Deletions cut 2 bases from V and 8 bases from J, with 12 bases between. CDR3 coding DNA: TGTGCCAGCAGTTTAAGTCTCGGGATGGAAGCTTTCTTT. It specifies CASSLSLGMEAFF.